This entry lists 4 T cell receptor beta chains sequenced from one sample in a study of CD8+ T cells in alopecia areata. RNA extraction and reverse transcription yielded cDNA as sequencing template. Sequenced by immunoSEQ multiplex PCR; TCRdb stores in-frame clones only, minus some. The sample consists of about 180,000 clones, 50% to 75% of them appearing once. Sequences were derived from CD4+ T cells sorted from blood, sampled at week 0. These TCRs come from a human donor with alopecia areata.

There are a few counts of this clone. This chain links TRBV5-1 with TRBJ2-7; D unresolved. The J call may not be correct, given that the DNA end is closer to TRBJ2-1. Germline values: CDR1 SGHRS, CDR2 YFSETQ. The CDR3 sequence is 13 residues long. For the CDR3, the DNA is TGCGCCAGCAGCCCCCACCAGGCCTATGAGCAGTTCTTC. It codes for CASSPHQAYEQFF.

The DNA of the CDR3 is TGTGCCTGGAGTAGATACTCGGGAGAGGGCTACACCTTC. Translation gives CAWSRYSGEGYTF. The chain combines TRBV30 with TRBJ1-2; the D is unclear. V gave up 2 bases and J gave up 8 bases, with 15 bases separating them. This CDR3 comprises 13 residues. Germline values: CDR1 GTSNPN, CDR2 SVGIG (reference sequence).

The rearrangement uses TRBV29-1 and TRBJ2-7, with TRBD1 matching 9 bases. V lost 4 bases to trimming and J lost 3 bases; unmatched junction nucleotides: 7. The CDR3 has 14 residues. Germline-derived CDR1 and CDR2 are SQVTM and ANQGSEA. This CDR3 is CSVVPGQGVYEQYF. The CDR3 region has the DNA TGCAGCGTTGTTCCGGGACAGGGAGTCTACGAGCAGTACTTC.

This clone was seen ten or more times. The rearrangement uses TRBV14 and TRBJ2-3, with D possibly being TRBD1 (5 bases). The V end lost 4 bases, the J end lost 6 bases, and 17 bases lay between the germline ends. The CDR3 covers 15 residues. The germline V gene has CDR1 SGHDN and CDR2 FVKESK. Here the CDR3 reads CASSLLSGSVDTQYF. The CDR3 DNA reads as TGTGCCAGCAGCCTTCTGTCAGGGTCGGTTGATACGCAGTATTTT.